These 11 T cell receptor beta chains originate from one sample sequenced in a study of early T cells in non-severe SARS-CoV-2 infection. TCRdb re-analysed the 5' RACE reads in MiXCR, keeping a single row per CDR3 protein. The data show about 42,000 distinct CDR3 sequences, about 7% seen once. The specimen was whole blood. The receptors stem from an adult who was a healthcare worker with PCR-confirmed SARS-CoV-2 infection or an uninfected control (not recorded which).

This chain links TRBV12-3 or TRBV12-4 with TRBJ2-7, with D tentatively TRBD1 (6 bases). This CDR3 is 14 amino acids long. Trimming pared 3 bases from V and 6 bases from J, leaving 15 bases between. The CDR3 sequence: CASSFGGLAGEQYF. The CDR3 nucleotides read TGTGCCAGCAGTTTTGGGGGCCTGGCGGGCGAGCAGTACTTC.

The chain couples TRBV29-1 to TRBJ1-6; TRBD1 matches at 7 bases. The CDR3 extends over 14 amino acids. V trimming: 6 bases; J trimming: 5 bases; junction bases outside the gene matches: 7. Germline V gene data show CDR1 as SQVTM and CDR2 as ANQGSEA. The CDR3 reads CSVRLTGNNSPLHF. In nucleotides, the CDR3 is TGCAGCGTCCGCCTGACAGGGAATAATTCACCCCTCCACTTT.

This clonotype was recorded many times. The V gene is TRBV18, the J gene TRBJ2-6, with 7 bases fitting TRBD1. The CDR3 length is 17 residues. Trimming at V came to 3 bases and at J to 1 base, leaving 6 bases not matched to a gene. From germline, CDR1 is KGHSH and CDR2 LQKENI. The CDR3: CASSPRTGKSGANVLTF. CDR3 sequence (DNA): TGTGCCAGCTCACCCCGGACAGGAAAATCTGGGGCCAACGTCCTGACTTTC.

There are many counts of this clonotype. This chain links TRBV12-5 with TRBJ2-5; 7 bases are shared with TRBD1. The CDR3 sequence is 12 residues long. Germline trimming cut 7 bases from V and 14 bases from J; bases unmatched to any gene: 13. Germline V lookup: CDR1 LGHNT, CDR2 FRNRAP. The CDR3 bases are TGTGCTAGTGCCTCCACCGGGACAGCGAATTACTTC. Translated: CASASTGTANYF.

The chain recombines TRBV12-5 with TRBJ1-2; 8 bases are a match to TRBD1. The CDR3 has 19 residues. From germline, CDR1 is LGHNT and CDR2 FRNRAP. Losses at the gene ends were 5 bases for V and 0 bases for J; bases not matched to a gene: 17. The CDR3, as DNA: TGTGCTAGTGGTCCGATCTCGGGGGACAGGCAACAAGCTAACTATGGCTACACCTTC. Translated, it gives CASGPISGDRQQANYGYTF.

This clonotype was picked up many times. The rearrangement joins TRBV18 to TRBJ1-1; 8 bases align to TRBD1. This CDR3 contains 15 residues. The germline V gene has CDR1 KGHSH and CDR2 LQKENI. V lost 1 base and J lost 2; bases outside the gene matches: 3. The CDR3 spells CASSPRTGTNTEAFF. CDR3 bases: TGTGCCAGCTCACCACGGACAGGGACAAACACTGAAGCTTTCTTT.

This clonotype has just a few counts. In DNA, the CDR3 is TGTGCCAGCAGCCCAAATCGGGCCACGCATGAGCAGTTCTTC. This translates into CASSPNRATHEQFF. The rearrangement links TRBV11-2 to TRBJ2-1; D call uncertain. The V gene lost 5 bases and the J gene lost 8 bases, with 16 bases spanning the gap. The CDR3 runs to 14 residues. From germline, CDR1 is SGHAT and CDR2 FQNNGV.

This clonotype was picked up many times. The chain joins TRBV5-1 to TRBJ2-3; maybe TRBD2 (6 bases). Germline-derived CDR1 and CDR2 are SGHRS and YFSETQ. The CDR3 sequence is 15 residues long. Trimming stripped 1 base from V and 5 bases from J, with 14 bases between. The CDR3: CASSLLGPGEDTQYF. The CDR3 DNA sequence: TGCGCCAGCAGCTTGTTGGGGCCGGGAGAAGATACGCAGTATTTT.

This clonotype came up many times. The genes are TRBV6-1 and TRBJ2-7, with 7 bases identical to TRBD1. The CDR3 loop spans 13 amino acids. J lost 5 bases, V lost 6 bases, and 7 bases had no gene match. Per the germline V gene, CDR1 is MNHNS and CDR2 is SASEGT. CDR3 nucleotides: TGTGCCAGCAGGGGGACAGTTAGTAACGAGCAGTACTTC. It encodes CASRGTVSNEQYF.

The chain has TRBV5-1 and TRBJ1-4, with D possibly matching TRBD1 (5 bases). The CDR3 extends over 12 amino acids. The V end lost 1 base, the J end lost 10 bases, and 8 bases lay between the germline ends. Germline CDR1 is SGHRS and CDR2 is YFSETQ. In DNA, the CDR3 is TGCGCCAGCAGCTTGACCGACAGAAAACTGTTTTTT. This gives the protein CASSLTDRKLFF. The whole variable domain, remainder taken from reference TRBV5-1 and TRBJ1-4, is KAGVTQTPRYLIKTRGQQVTLSCSPISGHRSVSWYQQTPGQGLQFLFEYFSETQRNKGNFPGRFSGRQFSNSRSEMNVSTLELGDSALYLCASSLTDRKLFFGSGTQLSVL.

This clonotype appeared many times. This sequence joins TRBV5-4 and TRBJ2-2; TRBD1 aligns across 7 bases. This CDR3 region has 17 residues. Germline V CDR1 and CDR2: SGHNT, YYREEE (reference sequence). The junction had 8 bases not matched to a gene; V was cut back by 0 bases and J by 3 bases. The CDR3 sequence is CASSLAGGISDTGELFF. The CDR3 DNA follows: TGTGCCAGCAGCTTGGCAGGGGGAATATCGGACACCGGGGAGCTGTTTTTT. The entire variable domain, with the rest obtained from reference TRBV5-4 and TRBJ2-2, is as follows: ETGVTQSPTHLIKTRGQQVTLRCSSQSGHNTVSWYQQALGQGPQFIFQYYREEENGRGNFPPRFSGLQFPNYSSELNVNALELDDSALYLCASSLAGGISDTGELFFGEGSRLTVL.